This T cell receptor (beta chain) comes out of a study of T cell responses to AZD1222 COVID-19 vaccine. About the study: Pooling covered second doses at about 4 or about 12 weeks. Study outcomes and limitations: Increases in Spike-specific TCR breadth and depth were seen after two AZD1222 doses. It was only after the peak T cell response that any repertoires were sampled. Donors, mostly white British, included more females; clonal diversity was possibly underestimated.

This clone has a single count. Its target is not known. In germline, CDR1 is SGHRS, CDR2 YFSETQ. The CDR3 runs 16 residues. The V end was cut by 4 bases, the J end by 0 bases, with 11 bases between. Clones were sequenced by immunoSEQ multiplex PCR, and TCRdb holds only the in-frame ones, with some missing. The sample lists over 95,000 clones, 88% occurring once. Sequencing was performed on peripheral blood, taken on day 0 of AZD1222 vaccination. The chain carries TRBV5-1 and TRBJ2-6; D possibly corresponds to TRBD1 (5 bases). This TCR was recovered from an adult in good health. CDR3 coding DNA: TGCGCCAGCAGCGCAACAGGTTCCTCTGGGGCCAACGTCCTGACTTTC. It codes for CASSATGSSGANVLTF.